This T cell receptor beta chain was documented in a study of T cells in Graves' hyperthyroidism and ophthalmopathy. General observations from the study: Ophthalmopathy was model-predicted a median approximately six months pre-onset.

This clonotype showed up many times. The antigen is undetermined. Hyperthyroidism patients were newly diagnosed, had disease duration under 2 months, and were aged 18 to 65 years. Fresh 10 ml peripheral blood yielded PBMCs. Amplification of TCR beta CDR3 regions used RNA as the template. The TCR CDR3 first-round RT-PCR relied on the HTBI primer set. Each CDR3 protein gets one entry after TCRdb re-called the multiplex PCR reads with MiXCR. The profile shows approximately 640,000 distinct CDR3 sequences, around a sixth of them singletons. The CDR3 spans 16 residues. The germline V gene has CDR1 SGDLS and CDR2 YYNGEE. V was pared by 0 bases and J by 6 bases, with 16 bases between.

This chain joins TRBV9 and TRBJ1-5; the D is unclear. This clonotype was obtained from a middle-aged man with Graves' hyperthyroidism. Sequenced input: blood. The CDR3 loop reads CASSVGGGINSQPQHF. The CDR3 nucleotides are TGTGCCAGCAGCGTAGGGGGAGGGATCAATAGTCAGCCCCAGCATTTT.